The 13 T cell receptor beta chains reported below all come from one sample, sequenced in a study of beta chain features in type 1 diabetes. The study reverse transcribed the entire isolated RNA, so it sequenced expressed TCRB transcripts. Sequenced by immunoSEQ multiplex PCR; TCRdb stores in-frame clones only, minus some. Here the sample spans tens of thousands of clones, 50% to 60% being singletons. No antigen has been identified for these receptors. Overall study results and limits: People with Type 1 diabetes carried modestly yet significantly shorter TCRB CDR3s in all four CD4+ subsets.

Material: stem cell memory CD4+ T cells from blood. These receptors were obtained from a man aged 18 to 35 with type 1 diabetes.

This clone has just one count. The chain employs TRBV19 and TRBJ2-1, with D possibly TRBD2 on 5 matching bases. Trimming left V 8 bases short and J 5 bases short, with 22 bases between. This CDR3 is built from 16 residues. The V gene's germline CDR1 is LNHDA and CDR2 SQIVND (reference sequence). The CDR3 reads CASGPKSGIPHNEQFF. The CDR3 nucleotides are TGTGCCAGTGGACCGAAGAGCGGTATACCCCACAATGAGCAGTTCTTC.

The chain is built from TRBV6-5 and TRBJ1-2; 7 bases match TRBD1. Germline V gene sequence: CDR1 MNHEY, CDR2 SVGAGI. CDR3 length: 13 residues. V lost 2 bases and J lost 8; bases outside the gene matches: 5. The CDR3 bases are TGTGCCAGCAGTTACCGGGACAGAGAAGGCTACACCTTC. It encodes CASSYRDREGYTF.

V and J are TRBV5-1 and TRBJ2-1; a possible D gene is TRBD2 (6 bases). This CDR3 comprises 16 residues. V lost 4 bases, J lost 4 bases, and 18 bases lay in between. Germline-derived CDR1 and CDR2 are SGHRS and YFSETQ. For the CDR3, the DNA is TGCGCCAGCAGCGCGACTAGGATCCCCCTATACAATGAGCAGTTCTTC. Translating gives CASSATRIPLYNEQFF.

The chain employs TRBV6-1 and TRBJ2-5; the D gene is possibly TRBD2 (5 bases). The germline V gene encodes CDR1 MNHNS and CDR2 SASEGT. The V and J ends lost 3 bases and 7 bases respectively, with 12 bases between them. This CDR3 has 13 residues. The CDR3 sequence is CASSEWRWGTQYF. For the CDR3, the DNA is TGTGCCAGCAGTGAGTGGAGGTGGGGGACCCAGTACTTC.

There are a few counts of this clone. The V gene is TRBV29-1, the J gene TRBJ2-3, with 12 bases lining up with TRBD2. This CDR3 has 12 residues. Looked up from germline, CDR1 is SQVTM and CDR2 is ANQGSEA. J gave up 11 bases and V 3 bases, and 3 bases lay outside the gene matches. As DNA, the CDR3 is TGCAGCGTTGACCAGACTAGCGGGAGGCAGTATTTT. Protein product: CSVDQTSGRQYF.

In DNA, the CDR3 is TGCAGCGTCCCGCGTGGGCCCCGGAATGAGCAGTTCTTC. Translated: CSVPRGPRNEQFF. This chain joins TRBV29-1 and TRBJ2-1; D is unresolved. The length of the CDR3 is 13 residues. Trimming removed 6 bases from V and 7 bases from J, with 16 bases in between. The germline CDR1 and CDR2 sequences are SQVTM and ANQGSEA.

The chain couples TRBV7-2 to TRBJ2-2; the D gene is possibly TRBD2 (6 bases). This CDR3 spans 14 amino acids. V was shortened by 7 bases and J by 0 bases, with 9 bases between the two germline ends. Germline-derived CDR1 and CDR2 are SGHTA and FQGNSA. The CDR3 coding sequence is TGTGCCAGCACGCAGCGGGCGAACACCGGGGAGCTGTTTTTT. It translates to CASTQRANTGELFF.

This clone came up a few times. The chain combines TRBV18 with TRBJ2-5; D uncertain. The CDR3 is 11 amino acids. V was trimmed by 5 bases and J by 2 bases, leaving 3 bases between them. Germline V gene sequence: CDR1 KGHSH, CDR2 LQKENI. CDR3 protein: CASSSQETQYF. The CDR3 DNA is TGTGCCAGCTCATCACAAGAGACCCAGTACTTC.

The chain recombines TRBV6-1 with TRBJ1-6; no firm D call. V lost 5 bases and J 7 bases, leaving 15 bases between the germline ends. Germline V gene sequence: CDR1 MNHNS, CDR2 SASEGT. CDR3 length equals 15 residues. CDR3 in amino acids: CASSPEIFANSPLHF. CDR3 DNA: TGTGCCAGCAGTCCCGAGATCTTTGCCAATTCACCCCTCCACTTT.

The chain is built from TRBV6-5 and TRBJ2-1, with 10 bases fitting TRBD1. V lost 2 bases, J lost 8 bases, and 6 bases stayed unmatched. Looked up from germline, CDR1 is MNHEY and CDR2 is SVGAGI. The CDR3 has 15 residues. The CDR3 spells CASSYAGQGSDEQFF. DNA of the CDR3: TGTGCCAGCAGTTACGCGGGACAGGGGAGCGATGAGCAGTTCTTC.

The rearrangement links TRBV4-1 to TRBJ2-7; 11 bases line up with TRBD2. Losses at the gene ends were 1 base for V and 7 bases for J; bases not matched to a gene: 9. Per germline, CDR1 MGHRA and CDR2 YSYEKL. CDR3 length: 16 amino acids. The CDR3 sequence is CASSQVALAGVQEQYF. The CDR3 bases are TGCGCCAGCAGCCAAGTGGCACTAGCGGGAGTGCAAGAGCAGTACTTC.

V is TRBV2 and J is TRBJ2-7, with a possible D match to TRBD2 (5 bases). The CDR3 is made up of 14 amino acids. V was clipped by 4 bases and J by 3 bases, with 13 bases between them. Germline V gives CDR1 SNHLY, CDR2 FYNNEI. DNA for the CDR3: TGTGCCAGCAGTGTGGACTTCTTCAACTACGAGCAGTACTTC. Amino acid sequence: CASSVDFFNYEQYF. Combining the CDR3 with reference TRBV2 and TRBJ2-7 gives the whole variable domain EPEVTQTPSHQVTQMGQEVILRCVPISNHLYFYWYRQILGQKVEFLVSFYNNEISEKSEIFDDQFSVERPDGSNFTLKIRSTKLEDSAMYFCASSVDFFNYEQYFGPGTRLTVT.

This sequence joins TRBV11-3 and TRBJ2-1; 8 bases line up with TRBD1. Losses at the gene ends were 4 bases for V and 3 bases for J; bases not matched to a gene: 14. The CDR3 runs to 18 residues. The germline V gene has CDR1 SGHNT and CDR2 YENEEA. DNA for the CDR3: TGTGCCAGCAGCTCCCGCTACAGGGGGGCCGCTTTCTACAATGAGCAGTTCTTC. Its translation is CASSSRYRGAAFYNEQFF.